This TCR beta chain originates from a study of response to subunit inactivated influenza vaccine. TCRdb analysed the RT-PCR reads with MiXCR anew, one entry per CDR3 protein. The sample yields roughly 630,000 distinct CDR3 sequences, approximately 14% seen once. Whole-study findings and limits: The study's authors posited that every seasonal influenza vaccination enlists few new T cells.

Worth noting for this clonotype: Its antigen is currently unknown.

The germline CDR1 and CDR2 sequences are SGHAT and FQDESV (reference sequence). The J segment lost 5 bases and the V segment lost 2 bases, leaving 14 bases of the junction unmatched. The length of the CDR3 is 18 residues. The sequencing used PBMCs from blood, collected approximately 15 days before vaccination. The rearrangement uses TRBV11-1 and TRBJ2-3; 9 bases match TRBD2. The receptor was derived from a middle-aged man who received an inactivated influenza vaccine. CDR3 protein: CASSLIVLGGRAQDTQYF. Here the CDR3 DNA reads TGTGCCAGCAGCTTAATCGTCCTAGGCGGGAGGGCCCAAGATACGCAGTATTTT.